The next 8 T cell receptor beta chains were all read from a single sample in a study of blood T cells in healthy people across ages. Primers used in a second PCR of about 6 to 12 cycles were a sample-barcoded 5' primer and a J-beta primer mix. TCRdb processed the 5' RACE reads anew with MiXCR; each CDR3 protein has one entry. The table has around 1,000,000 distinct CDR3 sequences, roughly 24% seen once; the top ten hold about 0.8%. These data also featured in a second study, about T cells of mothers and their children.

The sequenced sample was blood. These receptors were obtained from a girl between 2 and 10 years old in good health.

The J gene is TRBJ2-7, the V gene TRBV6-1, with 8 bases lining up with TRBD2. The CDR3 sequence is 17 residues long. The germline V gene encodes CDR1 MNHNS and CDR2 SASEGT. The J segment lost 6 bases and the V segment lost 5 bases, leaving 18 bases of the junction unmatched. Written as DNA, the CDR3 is TGTGCCAGCAGTACCACTACTAGCGGAGAACTGCCGTTCGAGCAGTACTTC. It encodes CASSTTTSGELPFEQYF.

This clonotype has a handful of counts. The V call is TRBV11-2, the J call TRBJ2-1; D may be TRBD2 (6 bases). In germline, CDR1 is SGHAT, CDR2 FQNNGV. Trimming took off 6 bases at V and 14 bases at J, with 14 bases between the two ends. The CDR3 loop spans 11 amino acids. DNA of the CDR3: TGTGCCAGCAGTTGGGACTTTACAAAGTTCTTC. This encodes CASSWDFTKFF.

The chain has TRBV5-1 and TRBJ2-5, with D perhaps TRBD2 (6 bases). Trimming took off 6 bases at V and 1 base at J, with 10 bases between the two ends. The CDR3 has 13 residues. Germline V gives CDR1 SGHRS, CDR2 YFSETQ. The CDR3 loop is CASTGELQETQYF. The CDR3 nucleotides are TGCGCCAGCACGGGGGAACTCCAAGAGACCCAGTACTTC.

The CDR3 DNA follows: TGTGCCAGCAGCTTAGGTACGCCTGGGGGTTCACCCCTCCACTTT. This sequence encodes CASSLGTPGGSPLHF. J is TRBJ1-6 and V is TRBV11-2, with D maybe TRBD1 (5 bases). The V gene lost 1 base and the J gene lost 9 bases, with 13 bases spanning the gap. The CDR3 consists of 15 residues. The germline CDR1 and CDR2 sequences are SGHAT and FQNNGV.

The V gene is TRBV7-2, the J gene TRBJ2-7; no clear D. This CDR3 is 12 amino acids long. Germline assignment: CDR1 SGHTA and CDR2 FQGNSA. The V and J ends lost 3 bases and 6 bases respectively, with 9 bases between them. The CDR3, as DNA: TGTGCCAGCAGCTTCTTACGTAGCGAGCAGTACTTC. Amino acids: CASSFLRSEQYF.

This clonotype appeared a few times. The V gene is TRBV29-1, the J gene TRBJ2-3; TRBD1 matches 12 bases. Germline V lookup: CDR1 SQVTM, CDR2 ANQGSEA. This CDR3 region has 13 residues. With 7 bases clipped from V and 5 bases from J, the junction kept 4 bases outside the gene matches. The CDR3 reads CSAGTGGIDTQYF. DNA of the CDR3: TGCAGCGCCGGGACAGGGGGCATAGATACGCAGTATTTT.

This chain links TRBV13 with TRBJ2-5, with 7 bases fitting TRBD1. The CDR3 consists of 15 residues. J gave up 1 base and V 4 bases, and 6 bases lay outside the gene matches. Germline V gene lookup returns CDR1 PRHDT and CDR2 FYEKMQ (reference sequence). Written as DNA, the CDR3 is TGTGCCAGCAGCTCCACCGGGGACAGCCAAGAGACCCAGTACTTC. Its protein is CASSSTGDSQETQYF.

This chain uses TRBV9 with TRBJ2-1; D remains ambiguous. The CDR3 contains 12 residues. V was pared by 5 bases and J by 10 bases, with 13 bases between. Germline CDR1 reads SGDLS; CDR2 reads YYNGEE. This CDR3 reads CASRDNGDEQFF. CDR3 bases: TGTGCCAGCAGAGACAACGGAGACGAGCAGTTCTTC.